Listed below are T cell receptor beta chains from one sample, sequenced in a study of graft-versus-host responses after intestinal transplantation. No cognate antigen is known for these TCRs. Assay used: immunoSEQ multiplex PCR; TCRdb lists only in-frame clones, some missing. The sample consists of about 89,000 clones, 80% to 95% of them appearing once. The sequenced sample was unstimulated CD4+ T cells sorted from spleen or lymph node cells, obtained before intestinal transplant. Receptors were obtained from a human donor who received an intestinal transplant. Both conserved end residues are part of each CDR3. Each record gives: clone size, CDR3 length, D gene, J gene, V gene, CDR3 protein, CDR3 DNA. D genes are given only for firm matches. Not every row has a clone size; where given, it reads once, few, many or a size class.

NA,19,TRBD1,TRBJ2-4,TRBV5-1,CASSPGQVDAGLAKNIQYF,TGCGCCAGCAGTCCAGGACAGGTAGACGCTGGGCTAGCCAAAAACATTCAGTACTTC
NA,14,TRBD1,TRBJ1-1,TRBV6-6,CASNIGGTGTEAFF,TGTGCCAGCAATATCGGGGGGACAGGGACTGAAGCTTTCTTT
NA,16,NA,TRBJ2-3,TRBV15,CATSRSLQGRRDTQYF,TGTGCCACCAGCAGATCCTTACAGGGGAGGCGAGATACGCAGTATTTT
NA,15,NA,TRBJ2-2,TRBV23-1,CASSPAEGDTGELFF,TGCGCCAGCAGTCCCGCCGAGGGGGACACCGGGGAGCTGTTTTTT
NA,13,NA,TRBJ1-2,TRBV7-2,CASSFRGRYGYTF,TGTGCCAGCAGCTTTAGGGGCCGCTATGGCTACACCTTC
NA,14,NA,TRBJ2-1,TRBV30,CAWSVLGQNNEQFF,TGTGCCTGGAGTGTACTGGGTCAGAACAATGAGCAGTTCTTC
NA,15,TRBD1,TRBJ1-5,TRBV5-1,CASSLTGVRNQPQHF,TGCGCCAGCAGCTTGACAGGGGTGCGCAATCAGCCCCAGCATTTT
NA,17,NA,TRBJ1-6,TRBV7-9,CASSLEARGESGSPLHF,TGTGCCAGCAGCTTAGAGGCAAGGGGGGAATCGGGTTCACCCCTCCACTTT
NA,16,NA,TRBJ1-2,TRBV6-1,CASSEVEGLTFYGYTF,TGTGCCAGCAGTGAAGTGGAGGGGCTTACCTTTTATGGCTACACCTTC
NA,16,TRBD1,TRBJ2-1,TRBV30,CAWSALGQGEYNEQFF,TGTGCCTGGAGCGCCCTCGGACAGGGGGAGTACAATGAGCAGTTCTTC
NA,15,TRBD1,TRBJ1-4,TRBV19,CASSLAQGRNEKLFF,TGTGCCAGTAGTCTTGCACAGGGGCGGAATGAAAAACTGTTTTTT
NA,15,NA,TRBJ2-7,TRBV18,CASSQSGANSYEQYF,TGTGCCAGCTCACAATCGGGGGCAAACTCCTACGAGCAGTACTTC
NA,14,TRBD2,TRBJ2-3,TRBV28,CAGAVAGDTDTQYF,TGTGCCGGGGCCGTAGCGGGCGACACAGATACGCAGTATTTT
NA,18,TRBD1,TRBJ2-2,TRBV10-1,CASSEYPGQGFNTGELFF,TGCGCCAGCAGTGAGTATCCGGGACAGGGATTCAACACCGGGGAGCTGTTTTTT
NA,14,NA,TRBJ2-4,TRBV5-6,CASSQGGPKNIQYF,TGTGCCAGCAGCCAGGGTGGACCCAAAAACATTCAGTACTTC
few,15,NA,TRBJ2-7,TRBV6-5,CASSYGGITSYEQYF,TGTGCCAGCAGTTACGGGGGCATCACCTCCTACGAGCAGTACTTC
NA,15,NA,TRBJ2-1,TRBV5-4,CASSLVTGAYNEQFF,TGTGCCAGCAGCTTGGTAACAGGAGCCTACAATGAGCAGTTCTTC
few,15,NA,TRBJ2-5,TRBV5-8,CASNRRGGPQETQYF,TGTGCCAGCAACCGAAGGGGCGGGCCCCAAGAGACCCAGTACTTC
NA,12,NA,TRBJ2-4,TRBV2,CASSLAKNIQYF,TGTGCCAGTTCTTTAGCCAAAAACATTCAGTACTTC
NA,17,TRBD2,TRBJ2-3,TRBV18,CASSPMMSGSQADTQYF,TGTGCCAGCTCACCAATGATGAGCGGGAGCCAAGCAGATACGCAGTATTTT
NA,15,NA,TRBJ2-3,TRBV6-5,CASIGLTLAPDTQYF,TGTGCCAGCATTGGATTGACCCTTGCCCCAGATACGCAGTATTTT
NA,16,NA,TRBJ2-3,TRBV28,CASSYPHGPGIDTQYF,TGTGCCAGCAGCTACCCGCACGGGCCTGGGATAGATACGCAGTATTTT
NA,16,NA,TRBJ1-1,TRBV5-3,CARSLSSEETNTEAFF,TGTGCCAGAAGCTTGTCCTCTGAGGAGACGAACACTGAAGCTTTCTTT
NA,15,TRBD2,TRBJ2-1,TRBV30,CAWRVAGGTYNEQFF,TGTGCCTGGAGGGTAGCGGGAGGGACTTACAATGAGCAGTTCTTC
NA,15,NA,TRBJ2-7,TRBV6-6,CASASPVRGGYEQYF,TGTGCCAGCGCTTCCCCCGTCAGGGGCGGGTACGAGCAGTACTTC
NA,14,TRBD2,TRBJ2-7,TRBV6-4,CANQMLAGSYEQYF,TGTGCCAACCAGATGCTAGCGGGATCCTACGAGCAGTACTTC
NA,15,NA,TRBJ2-7,TRBV28,CASSFLVVGFNEQYF,TGTGCCAGCAGTTTCTTAGTAGTGGGCTTTAACGAGCAGTACTTC
NA,15,NA,TRBJ1-6,TRBV6-6,CASSYKGSYNSPLHF,TGTGCCAGCAGTTACAAGGGCTCCTATAATTCACCCCTCCACTTT
NA,13,NA,TRBJ2-1,TRBV14,CASSQNRVTEQFF,TGTGCCAGCAGCCAGAACAGGGTAACGGAGCAGTTCTTC
NA,12,TRBD1,TRBJ1-1,TRBV29-1,CSVGDRSQGTFF,TGCAGCGTTGGGGACAGGTCCCAGGGAACTTTCTTT
once,15,TRBD2,TRBJ2-7,TRBV7-9,CASSLWTSGHYEQYF,TGTGCCAGCAGCTTATGGACTAGCGGGCACTACGAGCAGTACTTC
NA,13,NA,TRBJ1-4,TRBV29-1,CSVSTAADEKLFF,TGCAGCGTGTCGACAGCAGCGGATGAAAAACTGTTTTTT
NA,15,NA,TRBJ2-3,TRBV4-1,CASSLQGRITDTQYF,TGCGCCAGCAGCCTCCAAGGGCGAATAACAGATACGCAGTATTTT
NA,14,NA,TRBJ2-2,TRBV2,CASSDRSDTGELFF,TGTGCCAGCAGTGACCGAAGCGACACCGGGGAGCTGTTTTTT
NA,13,NA,TRBJ2-2,TRBV6-5,CASSRLGGEELFF,TGTGCCAGCAGCCGCTTAGGGGGGGAGGAGCTGTTTTTT
NA,14,TRBD1,TRBJ2-7,TRBV23-1,CASSEGQPPYEQYF,TGCGCCAGCAGTGAGGGACAGCCACCTTACGAGCAGTACTTC
NA,13,NA,TRBJ2-5,TRBV9,CASSVGGGTSQYF,TGTGCCAGCAGCGTAGGGGGCGGAACGTCCCAGTACTTC
NA,18,TRBD2,TRBJ2-3,TRBV4-2,CASSQTGLAGVGTDTQYF,TGTGCCAGCAGCCAAACGGGACTAGCGGGAGTAGGCACAGATACGCAGTATTTT
NA,15,NA,TRBJ2-1,TRBV11-2,CASSLVGSVYNEQFF,TGTGCCAGCAGCTTAGTGGGCTCCGTGTACAATGAGCAGTTCTTC
NA,17,NA,TRBJ2-7,TRBV7-9,CASSPYQGPVSFYEQYF,TGTGCCAGCAGCCCCTACCAGGGCCCAGTTTCCTTCTACGAGCAGTACTTC
NA,13,NA,TRBJ2-7,TRBV27,CASAESPTYEQYF,TGTGCCAGCGCTGAGAGTCCGACCTACGAGCAGTACTTC
NA,14,NA,TRBJ2-4,TRBV2,CASRAEIAKNIQYF,TGTGCCAGCAGGGCAGAGATAGCCAAAAACATTCAGTACTTC
NA,12,NA,TRBJ1-5,TRBV7-6,CASSLPGQPQHF,TGTGCCAGCAGCCTCCCCGGGCAGCCCCAGCATTTT
NA,14,TRBD2,TRBJ2-7,TRBV6-1,CASTSGTPPYEQYF,TGTGCCAGTACCAGCGGGACTCCCCCCTACGAGCAGTACTTC
NA,10,NA,TRBJ2-5,TRBV29-1,CSVAEETQYF,TGCAGCGTAGCGGAAGAGACCCAGTACTTC
NA,14,TRBD1,TRBJ2-7,TRBV4-1,CASSQDDRGYEQYF,TGCGCCAGCAGCCAAGACGACAGGGGCTACGAGCAGTACTTC
NA,15,NA,TRBJ2-1,TRBV27,CASSLGGRFLNEQFF,TGTGCCAGCAGTTTAGGAGGGCGGTTCCTCAATGAGCAGTTCTTC
NA,14,NA,TRBJ1-1,TRBV5-1,CASSLGGGNTEAFF,TGCGCCAGCAGCTTGGGGGGAGGGAACACTGAAGCTTTCTTT
NA,14,TRBD1,TRBJ1-2,TRBV6-5,CASSQDRGDYGYTF,TGTGCCAGCAGTCAGGACAGGGGAGACTATGGCTACACCTTC
NA,13,TRBD1,TRBJ1-2,TRBV5-1,CASSFQGGYGYTF,TGCGCCAGCAGCTTCCAGGGGGGCTATGGCTACACCTTC
once,15,NA,TRBJ1-3,TRBV6-5,CASSYRGSSGNTIYF,TGTGCCAGCAGTTACAGGGGGTCCTCTGGAAACACCATATATTTT
NA,15,TRBD1,TRBJ1-6,TRBV5-1,CASSTGQGVNSPLHF,TGCGCCAGCAGCACGGGACAGGGGGTTAATTCACCCCTCCACTTT
NA,15,NA,TRBJ1-5,TRBV6-1,CATESDSNSNQPQHF,TGTGCCACCGAATCCGACAGTAATAGCAATCAGCCCCAGCATTTT